This TCR beta chain was observed in a study of blood T cell repertoires in COVID-19. In germline, CDR1 is MGHRA, CDR2 YSYEKL. V was shortened by 1 base and J by 5 bases, with 7 bases between the two germline ends. CDR3 length: 13 amino acids. Per the original data handling: From reference gene primer amplification, estimates of nucleated cell counts were derived. Sequencing used immunoSEQ multiplex PCR; TCRdb keeps in-frame clones, though not all of them. V and J calls and clone size are given by that table; D and trimming were obtained from the DNA. The repertoire holds 400,000 to 450,000 clones, with more than 70% as singletons. Patients of the Seattle cohort, enrolled during active infection, were followed longitudinally.

Source material: peripheral blood. This sequence originates from a woman aged 45-59 years with COVID-19, enrolled during active disease. V usage is TRBV4-1 and J usage is TRBJ2-3; the D is unclear. The CDR3 loop is CASSQAPQDTQYF. DNA for the CDR3: TGCGCCAGCAGCCAAGCCCCCCAAGATACGCAGTATTTT.